The 26 T cell receptor beta chains below all came from one sample that was sequenced in a study of graft-versus-host responses after intestinal transplantation. Sequenced by immunoSEQ multiplex PCR; TCRdb stores in-frame clones only, minus some. There are some 9,900 clones in the sample; about 91% occur only once, and around 3.5% lies in the top ten. The material sequenced was PBMCs, taken around 40 days after intestinal transplantation. The receptors here all came from a human patient who received an intestinal transplant, so some T cells may come from the graft donor.

This chain uses TRBV5-1 with TRBJ2-1; TRBD2 matches 14 bases. The germline V gene encodes CDR1 SGHRS and CDR2 YFSETQ. The CDR3 sequence is 16 residues long. With V trimmed by 2 bases and J by 6 bases, 4 bases remained unmatched. Here the CDR3 reads CASSFPTSGGANEQFF. The CDR3 region has the DNA TGCGCCAGCAGCTTCCCGACTAGCGGGGGGGCCAATGAGCAGTTCTTC.

This clone was counted once. The chain couples TRBV11-2 to TRBJ1-3; no reliable D call. CDR1 SGHAT and CDR2 FQNNGV come from the germline V gene. The length of the CDR3 is 12 residues. The V end lost 4 bases, the J end lost 6 bases, and 7 bases lay between the germline ends. This CDR3 reads CASSSLENTIYF. In DNA, the CDR3 is TGTGCCAGCAGCTCTCTGGAAAACACCATATATTTT.

This chain joins TRBV25-1 and TRBJ1-2, with TRBD1 matching 9 bases. The germline CDR1 and CDR2 sequences are MGHDK and SYGVNS. Losses at the gene ends were 3 bases for V and 6 bases for J; bases not matched to a gene: 11. The CDR3 covers 16 residues. Written as DNA, the CDR3 is TGTGCCAGCAGTGATTGGGGGTTGGGACAGGGAAATGGCTACACCTTC. This codes for CASSDWGLGQGNGYTF.

V and J are TRBV10-1 and TRBJ2-1; 10 nucleotides agree with TRBD2. The CDR3 is made up of 15 amino acids. With 4 bases clipped from V and 4 bases from J, the junction kept 4 bases outside the gene matches. CDR1 and CDR2 (germline): WNHNN, SYGVQD (reference sequence). As DNA, the CDR3 is TGCGCCAGCAGTGTAGCGGGGGGCAAATACAATGAGCAGTTCTTC. Translated: CASSVAGGKYNEQFF.

This clone was seen a handful of times. This chain joins TRBV6-4 and TRBJ2-2; TRBD2 matches 11 bases. Trimming at V came to 6 bases and at J to 4 bases, leaving 7 bases not matched to a gene. The germline CDR1 and CDR2 sequences are MRHNA and SNTAGT. The CDR3 sequence is 16 residues long. CDR3 nucleotides: TGTGCCAGCAGAAAATCGACTAGCGGGGCCACCGGGGAGCTGTTTTTT. As protein: CASRKSTSGATGELFF.

The V call is TRBV6-1, the J call TRBJ2-7, with D perhaps matching TRBD2 (5 bases). CDR3 length equals 15 residues. The V end lost 4 bases, the J end lost 3 bases, and 16 bases lay between the germline ends. Germline CDR1 MNHNS, CDR2 SASEGT. The CDR3 protein is CASSADIHGGYEQYF. CDR3 bases: TGTGCCAGCAGTGCTGACATCCATGGAGGCTACGAGCAGTACTTC.

J is TRBJ2-1 and V is TRBV27, with 7 bases aligning to TRBD1. The CDR3 length is 16 residues. V lost 4 bases, J lost 3 bases, and 9 bases stayed unmatched. Looked up from germline, CDR1 is MNHEY and CDR2 is SMNVEV (reference sequence). The CDR3 coding sequence is TGTGCCAGCAGTTCCCGGGACAGCAATTACTACAATGAGCAGTTCTTC. This sequence encodes CASSSRDSNYYNEQFF.

J is TRBJ1-5 and V is TRBV2; 8 nucleotides match TRBD1. After removal of 7 bases from V and 2 bases from J, the junction contained 4 bases not matched to a gene. This CDR3 is built from 14 residues. The germline V gene encodes CDR1 SNHLY and CDR2 FYNNEI. The CDR3 sequence is CASTPTGGNQPQHF. The CDR3 region has the DNA TGTGCCAGCACCCCGACAGGGGGCAATCAGCCCCAGCATTTT.

The genes are TRBV5-1 and TRBJ1-5; no firm D call. The CDR3 has 13 residues. Germline V CDR1 and CDR2: SGHRS, YFSETQ. With 5 bases removed from V and 4 bases from J, the gap between germline ends came to 10 bases. The CDR3 DNA follows: TGCGCCAGCAGTGAGACTCCGAATCAGCCCCAGCATTTT. It specifies CASSETPNQPQHF.

This clone has just one count. The V call is TRBV28, the J call TRBJ2-3, with no clear D. The CDR3 length is 11 residues. V lost 6 bases and J lost 6, with 7 bases in between. Germline V gene lookup returns CDR1 MDHEN and CDR2 SYDVKM. CDR3 residues: CASSPWDTQYF. DNA of the CDR3: TGTGCCAGCAGCCCTTGGGATACGCAGTATTTT.

The V call is TRBV6-5, the J call TRBJ1-4, with D possibly TRBD1 on 5 matching bases. CDR1 and CDR2 (germline): MNHEY, SVGAGI. The V end was cut by 5 bases, the J end by 7 bases, with 17 bases between. The CDR3 loop spans 15 amino acids. CDR3 residues: CASSPARGAGEKLFF. In nucleotides, the CDR3 is TGTGCCAGCAGTCCAGCGAGAGGGGCCGGTGAAAAACTGTTTTTT.

This clone was seen a single time. V and J are TRBV7-9 and TRBJ1-4, with D unresolved. CDR1 is SEHNR and CDR2 is FQNEAQ in the germline V gene (reference sequence). V was trimmed by 1 base and J by 8 bases, leaving 11 bases between them. The CDR3 extends over 14 amino acids. The CDR3: CASSLGDIGEKLFF. CDR3 coding DNA: TGTGCCAGCAGCTTAGGGGATATCGGCGAAAAACTGTTTTTT.

The rearrangement links TRBV27 to TRBJ2-1; a possible D gene is TRBD1 (6 bases). The V and J ends lost 3 bases and 5 bases respectively, with 8 bases between them. CDR3 size: 13 residues. Germline values: CDR1 MNHEY, CDR2 SMNVEV (reference sequence). This CDR3 is CASSLDRHNEQFF. CDR3 nucleotide sequence: TGTGCCAGCAGTTTGGACAGACACAATGAGCAGTTCTTC.

The V gene is TRBV19, the J gene TRBJ1-5; D is unresolved. Germline lookup yields CDR1 LNHDA and CDR2 SQIVND (reference sequence). The CDR3 covers 11 residues. V was clipped by 4 bases and J by 13 bases, with 11 bases between them. The CDR3 here is CASSNPRSQHF. The CDR3 DNA reads as TGTGCCAGTAGTAACCCCCGCTCTCAGCATTTT.

This sequence joins TRBV10-3 and TRBJ2-1, with TRBD2 as a possible D gene (6 bases). Trimming left V 8 bases short and J 0 bases short, with 8 bases between. CDR3 length: 13 amino acids. Germline V lookup: CDR1 ENHRY, CDR2 SYGVKD. The chain's CDR3 is CAIGRSSYNEQFF. The CDR3 DNA sequence: TGTGCCATCGGGAGGAGCTCCTACAATGAGCAGTTCTTC.

This sequence joins TRBV25-1 and TRBJ2-7, with a weak D call TRBD2 (6 bases). The V gene lost 9 bases and the J gene lost 1 base, with 13 bases spanning the gap. Germline V lookup: CDR1 MGHDK, CDR2 SYGVNS. This CDR3 is built from 13 residues. CDR3 sequence reads: CASPGLSSYEQYF. The CDR3 bases are TGTGCCAGTCCGGGACTTTCGTCCTACGAGCAGTACTTC.

V usage is TRBV7-2 and J usage is TRBJ1-2; TRBD1 matches at 7 bases. Germline V lookup: CDR1 SGHTA, CDR2 FQGNSA. The CDR3 is 14 amino acids. J gave up 5 bases and V 5 bases, and 8 bases lay outside the gene matches. CDR3 sequence reads: CASSPTGRHYGYTF. The CDR3 bases are TGTGCCAGCAGCCCGACAGGGCGCCATTATGGCTACACCTTC.

The chain couples TRBV4-1 to TRBJ1-6; 8 bases align to TRBD1. The germline gives CDR1 MGHRA, CDR2 YSYEKL. Losses at the gene ends were 8 bases for V and 7 bases for J; bases not matched to a gene: 10. The CDR3 covers 15 residues. The CDR3, as DNA: TGCGCCAGCGACGAGACAGGGGTATCAAATTCACCCCTCCACTTT. Translated, it gives CASDETGVSNSPLHF.

The chain recombines TRBV5-6 with TRBJ2-3, with D uncertain. The V and J ends lost 4 bases and 4 bases respectively, with 16 bases between them. The CDR3 has 15 residues. The V gene's germline CDR1 is SGHDT and CDR2 YYEEEE. The CDR3 coding sequence is TGTGCCAGCAGCCCAGCGATGGCGTTAGCAGATACGCAGTATTTT. It yields the protein CASSPAMALADTQYF.

Only one count was recorded for this clone. The rearrangement joins TRBV27 to TRBJ2-2; the D gene is possibly TRBD1 (6 bases). This CDR3 is 13 amino acids long. CDR1 and CDR2 from the germline V gene are MNHEY and SMNVEV (reference sequence). Trimming took off 6 bases at V and 3 bases at J, with 8 bases between the two ends. DNA of the CDR3: TGTGCCAGCAGGGGGGCATACACCGGGGAGCTGTTTTTT. Translating gives CASRGAYTGELFF.

J is TRBJ1-1 and V is TRBV6-5; 8 bases match TRBD1. V trimming: 0 bases; J trimming: 4 bases; junction bases outside the gene matches: 1. This CDR3 spans 14 amino acids. CDR1 and CDR2 from the germline V gene are MNHEY and SVGAGI. The CDR3 nucleotides read TGTGCCAGCAGTTACTCAGGACAGGGCACTGAAGCTTTCTTT. It yields the protein CASSYSGQGTEAFF.

Remarks on this clone: Relative to the germline gene, one junction end is altered; a read error may explain this. The chain uses TRBV5-6 and TRBJ1-1, with D unresolved. The V gene's germline CDR1 is SGHDT and CDR2 YYEEEE. The CDR3 contains 11 residues. The CDR3 region has the DNA TGTGCCAGCAGCTTGGACACGGAAGCTTTCTTT. Protein sequence: CASSLDTEAFF.

V usage is TRBV21-1 and J usage is TRBJ2-7; the table's D gene call, TRBD2, was not cross checked with the DNA. TRBV21-1 is assigned pseudogene status. The CDR3 runs 19 residues. The CDR3 spells CASSPGSEGGVVYGYEQYF. CDR3 nucleotide sequence: TGTGCCAGCAGCCCAGGTAGCGAGGGAGGGGTTGTATACGGCTACGAGCAGTACTTC.

CDR3: CASSDLGGNSPLHF. The DNA for the CDR3 is TGTGCCAGCAGTGACTTGGGGGGTAATTCACCCCTCCACTTT. This rearrangement joins TRBV6-4 to TRBJ1-6; tentative D call: TRBD1 (5 bases). The CDR3 totals 14 residues. Per germline, CDR1 MRHNA and CDR2 SNTAGT. V was trimmed by 1 base and J by 6 bases, leaving 7 bases between them.

This clone has only one observation. This rearrangement joins TRBV5-1 to TRBJ2-7; 7 positions match TRBD2. The CDR3 runs 14 residues. With V trimmed by 5 bases and J by 3 bases, 8 bases remained unmatched. Germline V CDR1 and CDR2: SGHRS, YFSETQ. In DNA form, the CDR3 reads TGCGCCAGCAGATGGGGGGGACTCGACTACGAGCAGTACTTC. It specifies CASRWGGLDYEQYF.

The chain carries TRBV21-1 and TRBJ1-2. TRBV21-1 is deemed a pseudogene. This CDR3 is 14 amino acids long. CDR3 sequence reads: CASSKGRETYGYTF. The DNA of the CDR3 is TGTGCCAGCAGCAAAGGTAGGGAGACCTATGGCTACACCTTC.